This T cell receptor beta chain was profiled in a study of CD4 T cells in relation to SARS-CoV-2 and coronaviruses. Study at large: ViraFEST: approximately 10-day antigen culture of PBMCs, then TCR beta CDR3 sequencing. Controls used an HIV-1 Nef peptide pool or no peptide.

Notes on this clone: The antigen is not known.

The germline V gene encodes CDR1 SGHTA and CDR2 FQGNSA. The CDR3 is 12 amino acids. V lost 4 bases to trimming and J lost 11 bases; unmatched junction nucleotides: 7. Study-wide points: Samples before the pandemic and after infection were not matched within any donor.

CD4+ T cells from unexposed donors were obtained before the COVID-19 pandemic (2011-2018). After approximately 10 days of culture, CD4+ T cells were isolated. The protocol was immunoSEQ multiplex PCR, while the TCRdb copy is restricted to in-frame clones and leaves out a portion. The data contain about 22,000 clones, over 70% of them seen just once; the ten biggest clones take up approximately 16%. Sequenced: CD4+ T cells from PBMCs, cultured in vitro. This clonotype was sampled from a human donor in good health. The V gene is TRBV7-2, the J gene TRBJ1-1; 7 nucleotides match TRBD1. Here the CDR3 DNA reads TGTGCCAGCAGCTCATCGGGACAGTCGGCTTTCTTT. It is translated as CASSSSGQSAFF.